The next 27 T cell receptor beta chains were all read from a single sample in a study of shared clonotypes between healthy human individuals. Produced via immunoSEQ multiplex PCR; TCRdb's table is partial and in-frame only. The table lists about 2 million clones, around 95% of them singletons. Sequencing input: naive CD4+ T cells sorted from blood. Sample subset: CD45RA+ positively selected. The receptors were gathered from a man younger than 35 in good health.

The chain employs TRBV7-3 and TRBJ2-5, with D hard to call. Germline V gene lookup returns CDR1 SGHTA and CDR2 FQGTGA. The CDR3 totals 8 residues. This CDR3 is CGIETQYF. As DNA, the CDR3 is TGTGGCATAGAGACCCAGTACTTC.

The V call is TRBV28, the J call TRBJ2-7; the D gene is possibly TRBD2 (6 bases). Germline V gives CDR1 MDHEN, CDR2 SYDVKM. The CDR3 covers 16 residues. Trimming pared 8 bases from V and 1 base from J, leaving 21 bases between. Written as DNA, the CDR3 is TGTGCCAGCGCGGGGTCCCTCGGGGCAAGGTCCTACGAGCAGTACTTC. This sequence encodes CASAGSLGARSYEQYF.

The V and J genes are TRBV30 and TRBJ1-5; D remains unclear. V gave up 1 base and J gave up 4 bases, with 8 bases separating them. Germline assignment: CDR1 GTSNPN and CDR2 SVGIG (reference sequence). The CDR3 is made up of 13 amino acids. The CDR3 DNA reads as TGTGCCTGGAGTGGGGTACCGAATCAGCCCCAGCATTTT. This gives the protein CAWSGVPNQPQHF. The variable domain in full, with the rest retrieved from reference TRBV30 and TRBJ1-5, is SQTIHQWPATLVQPVGSPLSLECTVEGTSNPNLYWYRQAAGRGLQLLFYSVGIGQISSEVPQNLSASRPQDRQFILSSKKLLLSDSGFYLCAWSGVPNQPQHFGDGTRLSIL.

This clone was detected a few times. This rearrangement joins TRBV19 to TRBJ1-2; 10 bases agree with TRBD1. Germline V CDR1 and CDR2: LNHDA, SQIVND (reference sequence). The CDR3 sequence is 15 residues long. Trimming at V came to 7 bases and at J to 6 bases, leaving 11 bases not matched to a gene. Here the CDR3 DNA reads TGTGCCAGTACCCACCCCGGACAGGGGGTGCATGGCTACACCTTC. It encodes CASTHPGQGVHGYTF.

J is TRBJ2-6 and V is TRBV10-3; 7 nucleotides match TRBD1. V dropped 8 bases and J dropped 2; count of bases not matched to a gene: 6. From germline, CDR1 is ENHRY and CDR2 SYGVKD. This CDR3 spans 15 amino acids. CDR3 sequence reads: CAILAGTAGANVLTF. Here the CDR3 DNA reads TGTGCCATCTTAGCCGGGACAGCTGGGGCCAACGTCCTGACTTTC.

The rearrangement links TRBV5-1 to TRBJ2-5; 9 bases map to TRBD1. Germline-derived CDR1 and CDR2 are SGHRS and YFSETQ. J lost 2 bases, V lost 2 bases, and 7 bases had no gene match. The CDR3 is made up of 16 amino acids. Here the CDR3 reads CASSLQGALWQETQYF. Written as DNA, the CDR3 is TGCGCCAGCAGCTTACAGGGGGCGCTCTGGCAAGAGACCCAGTACTTC. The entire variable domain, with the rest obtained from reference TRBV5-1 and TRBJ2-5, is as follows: KAGVTQTPRYLIKTRGQQVTLSCSPISGHRSVSWYQQTPGQGLQFLFEYFSETQRNKGNFPGRFSGRQFSNSRSEMNVSTLELGDSALYLCASSLQGALWQETQYFGPGTRLLVL.

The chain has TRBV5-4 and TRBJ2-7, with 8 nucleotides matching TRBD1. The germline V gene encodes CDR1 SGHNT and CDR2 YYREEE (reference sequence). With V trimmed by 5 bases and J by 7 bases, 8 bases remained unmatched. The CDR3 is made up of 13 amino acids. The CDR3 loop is CASSNQGAWEQYF. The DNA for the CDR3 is TGTGCCAGCAGTAATCAGGGGGCGTGGGAGCAGTACTTC.

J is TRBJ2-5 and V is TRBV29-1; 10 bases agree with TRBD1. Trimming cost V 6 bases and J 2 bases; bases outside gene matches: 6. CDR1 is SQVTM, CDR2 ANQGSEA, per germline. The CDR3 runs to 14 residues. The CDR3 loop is CSVARTGGQETQYF. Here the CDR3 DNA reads TGCAGCGTCGCCCGGACAGGGGGGCAAGAGACCCAGTACTTC.

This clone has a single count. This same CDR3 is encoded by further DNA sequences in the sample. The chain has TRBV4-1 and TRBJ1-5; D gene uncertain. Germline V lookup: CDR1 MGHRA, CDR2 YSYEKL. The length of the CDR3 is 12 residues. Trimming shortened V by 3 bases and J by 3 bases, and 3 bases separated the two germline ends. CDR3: CASSHHNQPQHF. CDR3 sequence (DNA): TGCGCCAGCAGCCATCACAATCAGCCCCAGCATTTT.

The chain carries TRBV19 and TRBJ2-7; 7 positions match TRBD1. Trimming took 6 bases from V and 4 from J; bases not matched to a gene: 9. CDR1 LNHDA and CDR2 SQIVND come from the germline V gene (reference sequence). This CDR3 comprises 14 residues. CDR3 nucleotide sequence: TGTGCCAGTAGACCCCGGGACAGATCTTACGAGCAGTACTTC. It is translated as CASRPRDRSYEQYF.

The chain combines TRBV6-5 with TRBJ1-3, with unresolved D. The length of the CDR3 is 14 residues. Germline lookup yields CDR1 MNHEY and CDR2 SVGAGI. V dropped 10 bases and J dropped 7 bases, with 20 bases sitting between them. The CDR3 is CATRIISVDNTIYF. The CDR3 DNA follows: TGTGCCACCCGGATAATATCCGTCGATAACACCATATATTTT.

Here the CDR3 reads CAISEFGGRATDTQYF. The CDR3 region has the DNA TGTGCCATCAGTGAGTTTGGGGGGCGCGCCACAGATACGCAGTATTTT. This sequence joins TRBV10-3 and TRBJ2-3, with D tentatively TRBD1 or TRBD2 (6 bases each). Germline CDR1 ENHRY, CDR2 SYGVKD. V lost 1 base and J 2 bases, leaving 13 bases between the germline ends. This CDR3 spans 16 amino acids.

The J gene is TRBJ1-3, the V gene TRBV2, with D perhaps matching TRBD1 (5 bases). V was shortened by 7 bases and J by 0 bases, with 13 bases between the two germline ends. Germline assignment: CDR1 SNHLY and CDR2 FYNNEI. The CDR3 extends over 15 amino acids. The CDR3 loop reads CASIPQGSSGNTIYF. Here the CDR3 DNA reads TGTGCCAGCATTCCCCAGGGCAGCTCTGGAAACACCATATATTTT.

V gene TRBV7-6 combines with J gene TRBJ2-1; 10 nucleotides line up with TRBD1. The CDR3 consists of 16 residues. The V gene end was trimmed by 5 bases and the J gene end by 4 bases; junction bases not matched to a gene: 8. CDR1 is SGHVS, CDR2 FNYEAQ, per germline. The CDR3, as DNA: TGTGCCAGCAGCATATTGCCGGGACAGGGGTACAATGAGCAGTTCTTC. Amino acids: CASSILPGQGYNEQFF.

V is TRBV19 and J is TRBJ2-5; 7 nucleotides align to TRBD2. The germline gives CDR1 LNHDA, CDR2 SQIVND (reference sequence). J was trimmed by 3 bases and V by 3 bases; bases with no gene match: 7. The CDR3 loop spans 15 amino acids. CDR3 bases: TGTGCCAGTAGTATTAACGGGGGGACGAAAGAGACCCAGTACTTC. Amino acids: CASSINGGTKETQYF.

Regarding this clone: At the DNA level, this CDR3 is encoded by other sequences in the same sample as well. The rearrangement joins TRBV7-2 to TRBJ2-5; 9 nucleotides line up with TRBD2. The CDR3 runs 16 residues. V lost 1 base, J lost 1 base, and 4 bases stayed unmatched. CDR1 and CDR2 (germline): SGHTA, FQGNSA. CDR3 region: CASSLGLAGPQETQYF. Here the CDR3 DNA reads TGTGCCAGCAGCTTAGGGCTAGCGGGGCCCCAAGAGACCCAGTACTTC.

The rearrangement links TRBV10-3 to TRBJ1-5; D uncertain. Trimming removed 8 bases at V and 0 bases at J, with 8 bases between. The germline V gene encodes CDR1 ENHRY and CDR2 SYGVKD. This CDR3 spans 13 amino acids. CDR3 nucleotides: TGTGCCATCGGAAGGGATAGCAATCAGCCCCAGCATTTT. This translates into CAIGRDSNQPQHF.

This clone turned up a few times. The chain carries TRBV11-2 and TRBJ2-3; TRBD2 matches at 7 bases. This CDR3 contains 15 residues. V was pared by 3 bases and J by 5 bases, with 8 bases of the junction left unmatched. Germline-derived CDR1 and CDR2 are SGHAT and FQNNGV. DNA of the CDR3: TGTGCCAGCAGCTTCCGCTCACGCGGGGGAGATACGCAGTATTTT. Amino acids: CASSFRSRGGDTQYF.

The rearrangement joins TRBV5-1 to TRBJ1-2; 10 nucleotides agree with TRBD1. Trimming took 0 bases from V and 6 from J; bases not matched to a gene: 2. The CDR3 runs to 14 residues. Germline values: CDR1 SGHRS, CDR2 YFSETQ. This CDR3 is CASSLGDRGDGYTF. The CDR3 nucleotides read TGCGCCAGCAGCTTGGGGGACAGGGGTGATGGCTACACCTTC.

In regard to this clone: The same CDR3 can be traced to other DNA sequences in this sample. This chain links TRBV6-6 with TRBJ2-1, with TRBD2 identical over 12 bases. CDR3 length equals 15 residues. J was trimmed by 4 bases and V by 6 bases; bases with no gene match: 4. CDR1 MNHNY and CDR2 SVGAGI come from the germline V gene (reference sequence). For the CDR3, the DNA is TGTGCCAGCAGACCCGGGACTAGCGGGTACAATGAGCAGTTCTTC. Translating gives CASRPGTSGYNEQFF.

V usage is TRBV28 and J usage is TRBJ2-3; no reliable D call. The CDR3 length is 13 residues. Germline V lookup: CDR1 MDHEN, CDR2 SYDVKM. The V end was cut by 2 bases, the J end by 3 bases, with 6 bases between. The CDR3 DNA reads TGTGCCAGCAGTTTAGTTGCGACAGATACGCAGTATTTT. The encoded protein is CASSLVATDTQYF.

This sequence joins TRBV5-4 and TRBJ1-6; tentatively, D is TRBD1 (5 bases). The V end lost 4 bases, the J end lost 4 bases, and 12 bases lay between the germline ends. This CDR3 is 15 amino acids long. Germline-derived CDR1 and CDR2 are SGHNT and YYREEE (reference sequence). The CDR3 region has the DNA TGTGCCAGCAGCGGGGACGGAAGGTATAATTCACCCCTCCACTTT. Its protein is CASSGDGRYNSPLHF.

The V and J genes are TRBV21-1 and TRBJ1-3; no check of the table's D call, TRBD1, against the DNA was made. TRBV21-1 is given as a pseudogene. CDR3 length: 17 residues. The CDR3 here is CASSKALPGNSGNTIYF. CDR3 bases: TGTGCCAGCAGCAAAGCCCTCCCAGGGAACTCTGGAAACACCATATATTTT.

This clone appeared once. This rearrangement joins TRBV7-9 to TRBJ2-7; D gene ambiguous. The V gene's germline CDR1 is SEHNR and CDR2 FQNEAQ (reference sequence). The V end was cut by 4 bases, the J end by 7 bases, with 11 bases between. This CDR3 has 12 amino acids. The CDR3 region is CASSSQAREQYF. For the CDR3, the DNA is TGTGCCAGCAGCTCCCAGGCGCGGGAGCAGTACTTC. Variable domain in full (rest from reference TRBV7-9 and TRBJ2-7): DTGVSQNPRHKITKRGQNVTFRCDPISEHNRLYWYRQTLGQGPEFLTYFQNEAQLEKSRLLSDRFSAERPKGSFSTLEIQRTEQGDSAMYLCASSSQAREQYFGPGTRLTVT.

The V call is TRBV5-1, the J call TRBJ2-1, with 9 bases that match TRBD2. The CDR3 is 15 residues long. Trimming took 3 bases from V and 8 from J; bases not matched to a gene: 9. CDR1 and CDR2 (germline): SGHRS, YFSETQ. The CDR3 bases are TGCGCCAGCAGCTCCGGACTAGCGAGTGGACATGAGCAGTTCTTC. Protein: CASSSGLASGHEQFF.

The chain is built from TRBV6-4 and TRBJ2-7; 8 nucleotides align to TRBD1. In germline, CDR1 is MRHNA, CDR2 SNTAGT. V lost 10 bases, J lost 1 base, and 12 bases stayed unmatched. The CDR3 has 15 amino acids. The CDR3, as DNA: TGTGCCAACGCCTTCCGGGACAGGACTTCCTACGAGCAGTACTTC. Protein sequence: CANAFRDRTSYEQYF.

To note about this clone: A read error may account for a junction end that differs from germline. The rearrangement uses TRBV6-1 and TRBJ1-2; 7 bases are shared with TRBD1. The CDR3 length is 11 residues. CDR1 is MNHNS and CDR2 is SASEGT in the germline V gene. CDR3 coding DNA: TGTGCCAGCAGTGAAGGGGTGGGACAGTTTTTC. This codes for CASSEGVGQFF.